This T cell receptor (beta chain) is from a study of T-cell reconstitution after alpha-beta-depleted transplantation in children. This CDR3 contains 12 residues. V lost 5 bases and J lost 0, with 8 bases in between. Germline lookup yields CDR1 SQVTM and CDR2 ANQGSEA. Unique molecular identifiers were incorporated into the prepared TCRbeta library. TCRdb used MiXCR to reprocess the PCR reads, holding one entry per CDR3 protein. The sample has 350,000 to 400,000 distinct CDR3 sequences, roughly 20% seen once. This clonotype was seen many times. The chain couples TRBV29-1 to TRBJ2-7; D gene uncertain. This sequence originates from a human donor who donated a stem cell graft to a child with acute myeloid leukemia. The sample consisted of PBMCs from the stem cell graft donor, taken from the stem cell graft. CDR3 sequence reads: CSVTDGSYEQYF. The CDR3 coding sequence is TGCAGCGTTACAGACGGCTCCTACGAGCAGTACTTC.